The 15 T cell receptor beta chains in this list originate from one sample, sequenced in a study of cytomegalovirus exposure and HLA in healthy donors. It was with 60 Vbeta and 13 Jbeta primers that the PCR ran. This table comes from immunoSEQ multiplex PCR, and its TCRdb copy is limited to in-frame clones, with some not included. The sample yields 200,000 to 250,000 clones, of which the top ten take up 0.9% to 1.4%. The sequenced sample was PBMCs. These receptors were taken from a girl between 2 and 10 years old in good health and CMV-seropositive.

This rearrangement joins TRBV28 to TRBJ2-1, with D possibly matching TRBD2 (6 bases). Germline assignment: CDR1 MDHEN and CDR2 SYDVKM. Trimming cost V 3 bases and J 7 bases, with 13 bases left between them. The CDR3 has 14 residues. In DNA, the CDR3 is TGTGCCAGCAGTTTTGCGGGAAGCCTAAATGAGCAGTTCTTC. Protein sequence: CASSFAGSLNEQFF.

V usage is TRBV13 and J usage is TRBJ2-3, with TRBD2 matching 7 bases. V was pared by 0 bases and J by 4 bases, with 1 base of the junction left unmatched. Germline V gene lookup returns CDR1 PRHDT and CDR2 FYEKMQ (reference sequence). The CDR3 spans 14 residues. The CDR3 here is CASSLGLAADTQYF. The CDR3 coding sequence is TGTGCCAGCAGCTTAGGCCTAGCGGCAGATACGCAGTATTTT. The variable domain in full, with the rest retrieved from reference TRBV13 and TRBJ2-3, is AAGVIQSPRHLIKEKRETATLKCYPIPRHDTVYWYQQGPGQDPQFLISFYEKMQSDKGSIPDRFSAQQFSDYHSELNMSSLELGDSALYFCASSLGLAADTQYFGPGTRLTVL.

This chain connects TRBV28 to TRBJ1-1; D is possibly TRBD1 (6 bases). Looked up from germline, CDR1 is MDHEN and CDR2 is SYDVKM. V lost 5 bases to trimming and J lost 4 bases, with 8 bases between them. The CDR3 extends over 12 amino acids. The CDR3 reads CASSPTGTEAFF. Written as DNA, the CDR3 is TGTGCCAGCAGTCCGACAGGCACTGAAGCTTTCTTT.

The chain employs TRBV15 and TRBJ1-4; 7 bases are a match to TRBD1. J was trimmed by 2 bases and V by 2 bases; bases with no gene match: 2. The CDR3 runs to 15 residues. The V gene's germline CDR1 is LNHNV and CDR2 YYDKDF (reference sequence). The chain's CDR3 is CATSRKTGTNEKLFF. CDR3 DNA sequence: TGTGCCACCAGCAGAAAGACAGGGACTAATGAAAAACTGTTTTTT.

This chain links TRBV28 with TRBJ1-4; D may be TRBD1 (5 bases). Germline CDR1 reads MDHEN; CDR2 reads SYDVKM. Trimming shortened V by 3 bases and J by 7 bases, and 18 bases separated the two germline ends. This CDR3 is 16 amino acids long. The CDR3 spells CASSFALGGGGEKLFF. The CDR3 DNA reads TGTGCCAGCAGTTTTGCGTTGGGCGGGGGGGGTGAAAAACTGTTTTTT. The whole variable domain, remainder taken from reference TRBV28 and TRBJ1-4, is DVKVTQSSRYLVKRTGEKVFLECVQDMDHENMFWYRQDPGLGLRLIYFSYDVKMKEKGDIPEGYSVSREKKERFSLILESASTNQTSMYLCASSFALGGGGEKLFFGSGTQLSVL.

This chain uses TRBV2 with TRBJ2-1; 11 bases fit TRBD1. Trimming removed 9 bases from V and 7 bases from J; junction bases left unmatched: 5. The CDR3 extends over 13 amino acids. Germline V gene sequence: CDR1 SNHLY, CDR2 FYNNEI. DNA for the CDR3: TGTGCCAGAAGGACAGGGGGCAGGAATGAGCAGTTCTTC. It codes for CARRTGGRNEQFF.

CDR3 amino acids: CASSSPPGQGYGRGTEAFF. In nucleotides, the CDR3 is TGCGCCAGCAGCTCCCCACCCGGACAGGGATATGGAAGGGGCACTGAAGCTTTCTTT. The V gene is TRBV5-1, the J gene TRBJ1-1; 8 bases align to TRBD1. The J segment lost 4 bases and the V segment lost 3 bases, leaving 20 bases of the junction unmatched. The CDR3 has 19 amino acids. Per the germline V gene, CDR1 is SGHRS and CDR2 is YFSETQ.

J is TRBJ2-7 and V is TRBV11-3; the match to TRBD1 covers 8 bases. The germline CDR1 and CDR2 sequences are SGHNT and YENEEA. The CDR3 is 15 residues long. V shed 1 base, J shed 5 bases, and the junction held 7 bases outside the gene matches. CDR3 nucleotides: TGTGCCAGCAGCTTAGGGCAGGGGGCGCAGAACGAGCAGTACTTC. Amino acids: CASSLGQGAQNEQYF.

The chain carries TRBV20-1 and TRBJ2-2; D unresolved. The ends were cut back, 1 base at V and 8 bases at J, with 5 bases in the middle. Germline V gives CDR1 DFQATT, CDR2 SNEGSKA (reference sequence). The CDR3 consists of 11 residues. This CDR3 is CSARVPGELFF. CDR3 nucleotides: TGCAGTGCTAGAGTTCCGGGGGAGCTGTTTTTT.

The V call is TRBV12-5, the J call TRBJ2-3; 8 nucleotides agree with TRBD1. After removal of 4 bases from V and 0 bases from J, the junction contained 3 bases not matched to a gene. The germline gives CDR1 LGHNT, CDR2 FRNRAP. The CDR3 runs 15 residues. CDR3 amino acids: CASGSGQASTDTQYF. Here the CDR3 DNA reads TGTGCTAGTGGTTCGGGACAGGCGAGCACAGATACGCAGTATTTT.

The V gene is TRBV28, the J gene TRBJ2-6, with a weak D call TRBD1 (6 bases). The CDR3 length is 15 residues. CDR1 and CDR2 (germline): MDHEN, SYDVKM. The V and J ends lost 5 bases and 0 bases respectively, with 8 bases between them. In nucleotides, the CDR3 is TGTGCCAGCAGTCGGACAGACTCTGGGGCCAACGTCCTGACTTTC. This encodes CASSRTDSGANVLTF. The full variable domain, in which reference TRBV28 and TRBJ2-6 provide the parts outside the CDR3, is DVKVTQSSRYLVKRTGEKVFLECVQDMDHENMFWYRQDPGLGLRLIYFSYDVKMKEKGDIPEGYSVSREKKERFSLILESASTNQTSMYLCASSRTDSGANVLTFGAGSRLTVL.

CDR3 DNA: TGTGCCAGCAGCCCGAGCTGGGCTAGCGGGAGAGAGACCCAGTACTTC. It is translated as CASSPSWASGRETQYF. The chain has TRBV5-8 and TRBJ2-5; 10 bases agree with TRBD2. J lost 4 bases, V lost 4 bases, and 10 bases had no gene match. The CDR3 extends over 16 amino acids. Germline V gene data show CDR1 as SGHTS and CDR2 as YDEGEE.

CDR3 coding DNA: TGCGCCAGCAGCCCTTGGGGCCCAGAGGGCACAGATACGCAGTATTTT. Protein product: CASSPWGPEGTDTQYF. This chain uses TRBV5-1 with TRBJ2-3, with D possibly being TRBD1 (5 bases). Germline V gives CDR1 SGHRS, CDR2 YFSETQ. The CDR3 contains 16 residues. Trimming removed 4 bases at V and 1 base at J, with 16 bases between.

V gene TRBV5-6 combines with J gene TRBJ1-1, with TRBD1 matching over 7 bases. Germline assignment: CDR1 SGHDT and CDR2 YYEEEE. V shed 2 bases, J shed 11 bases, and the junction held 6 bases outside the gene matches. This CDR3 is 12 amino acids long. CDR3 in DNA: TGTGCCAGCAGCTTACCGACAGGGTCGGCTTTCTTT. This translates into CASSLPTGSAFF. The complete variable domain, with remaining parts taken from reference TRBV5-6 and TRBJ1-1, reads DAGVTQSPTHLIKTRGQQVTLRCSPKSGHDTVSWYQQALGQGPQFIFQYYEEEERQRGNFPDRFSGHQFPNYSSELNVNALLLGDSALYLCASSLPTGSAFFGQGTRLTVV.

The V and J genes are TRBV6-5 and TRBJ2-1, with 9 bases that match TRBD2. With V trimmed by 8 bases and J by 2 bases, 7 bases remained unmatched. The CDR3 consists of 15 residues. Germline V lookup: CDR1 MNHEY, CDR2 SVGAGI. CDR3: CASEAGGEPYNEQFF. The CDR3 DNA is TGTGCCAGCGAAGCGGGAGGCGAACCCTACAATGAGCAGTTCTTC.